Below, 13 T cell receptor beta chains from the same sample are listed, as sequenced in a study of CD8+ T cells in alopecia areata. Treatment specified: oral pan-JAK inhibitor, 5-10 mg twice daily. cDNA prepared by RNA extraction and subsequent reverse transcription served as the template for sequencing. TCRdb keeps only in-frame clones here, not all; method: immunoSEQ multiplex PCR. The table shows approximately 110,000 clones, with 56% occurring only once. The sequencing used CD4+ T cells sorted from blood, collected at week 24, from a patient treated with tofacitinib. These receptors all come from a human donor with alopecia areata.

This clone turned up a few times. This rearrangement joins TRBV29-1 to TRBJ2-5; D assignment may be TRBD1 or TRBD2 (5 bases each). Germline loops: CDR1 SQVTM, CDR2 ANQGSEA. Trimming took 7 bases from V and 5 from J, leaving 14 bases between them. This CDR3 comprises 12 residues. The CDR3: CSAAEGTETQYF. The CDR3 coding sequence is TGCAGCGCTGCTGAGGGGACGGAGACCCAGTACTTC.

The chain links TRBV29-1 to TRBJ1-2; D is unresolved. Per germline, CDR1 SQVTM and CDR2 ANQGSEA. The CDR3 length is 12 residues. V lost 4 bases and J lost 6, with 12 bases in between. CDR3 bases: TGCAGCGTTGCTCTCGGGGTGGATGGCTACACCTTC. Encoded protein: CSVALGVDGYTF.

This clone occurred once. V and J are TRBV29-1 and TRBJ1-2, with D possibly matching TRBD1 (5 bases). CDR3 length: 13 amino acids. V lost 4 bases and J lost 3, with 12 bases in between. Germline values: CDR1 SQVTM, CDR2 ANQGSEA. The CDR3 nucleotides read TGCAGCGTTGCTCTGGGGCGCGACTATGGCTACACCTTC. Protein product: CSVALGRDYGYTF. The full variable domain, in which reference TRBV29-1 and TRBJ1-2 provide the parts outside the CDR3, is SAVISQKPSRDICQRGTSLTIQCQVDSQVTMMFWYRQQPGQSLTLIATANQGSEATYESGFVIDKFPISRPNLTFSTLTVSNMSPEDSSIYLCSVALGRDYGYTFGSGTRLTVV.

This chain's CDR3 is CASSPGQGASNYGYTF. The CDR3 nucleotides are TGTGCCAGCAGTCCAGGACAGGGGGCATCTAACTATGGCTACACCTTC. The chain is built from TRBV5-4 and TRBJ1-2; 11 bases agree with TRBD1. The CDR3 is 16 amino acids. CDR1 SGHNT and CDR2 YYREEE come from the germline V gene (reference sequence). Germline trimming cut 5 bases from V and 0 bases from J; bases unmatched to any gene: 6.

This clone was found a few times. This CDR3 is CASRTGTGSYEQYF. In nucleotides, the CDR3 is TGTGCCAGCAGGACCGGGACAGGGTCCTACGAGCAGTACTTC. V gene TRBV6-1 combines with J gene TRBJ2-7; 9 bases are a match to TRBD1. CDR1 MNHNS and CDR2 SASEGT come from the germline V gene. The junction had 4 bases not matched to a gene; V was cut back by 6 bases and J by 1 base. The CDR3 has 14 residues.

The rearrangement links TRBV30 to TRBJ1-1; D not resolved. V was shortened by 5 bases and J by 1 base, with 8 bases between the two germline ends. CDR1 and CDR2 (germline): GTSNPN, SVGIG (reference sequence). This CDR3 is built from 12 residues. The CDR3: CAWVSGNTEAFF. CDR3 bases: TGTGCCTGGGTTTCGGGGAACACTGAAGCTTTCTTT.

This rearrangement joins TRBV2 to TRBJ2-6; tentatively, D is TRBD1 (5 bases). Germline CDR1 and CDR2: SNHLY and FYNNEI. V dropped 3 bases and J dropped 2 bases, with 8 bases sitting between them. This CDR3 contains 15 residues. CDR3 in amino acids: CASSDARAGANVLTF. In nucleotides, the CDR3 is TGTGCCAGCAGTGACGCCAGGGCTGGGGCCAACGTCCTGACTTTC.

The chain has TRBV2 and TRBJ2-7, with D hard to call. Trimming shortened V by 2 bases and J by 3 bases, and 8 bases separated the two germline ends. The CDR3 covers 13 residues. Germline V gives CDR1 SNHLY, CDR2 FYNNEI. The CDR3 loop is CASSEPWRYEQYF. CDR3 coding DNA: TGTGCCAGCAGTGAACCCTGGCGCTACGAGCAGTACTTC.

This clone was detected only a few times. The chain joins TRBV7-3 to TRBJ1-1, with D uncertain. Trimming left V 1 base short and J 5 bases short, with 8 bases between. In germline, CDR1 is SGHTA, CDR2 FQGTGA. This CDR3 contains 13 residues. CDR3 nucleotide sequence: TGTGCCAGCAGCTTAAGTTTTGATACTGAAGCTTTCTTT. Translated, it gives CASSLSFDTEAFF.

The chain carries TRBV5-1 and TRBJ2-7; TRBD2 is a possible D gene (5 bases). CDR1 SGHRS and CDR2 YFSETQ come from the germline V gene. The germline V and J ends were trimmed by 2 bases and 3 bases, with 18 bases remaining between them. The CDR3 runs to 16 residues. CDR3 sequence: CASSLGLAGPSYEQYF. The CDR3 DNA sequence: TGCGCCAGCAGCTTAGGCCTAGCCGGTCCAAGCTACGAGCAGTACTTC.

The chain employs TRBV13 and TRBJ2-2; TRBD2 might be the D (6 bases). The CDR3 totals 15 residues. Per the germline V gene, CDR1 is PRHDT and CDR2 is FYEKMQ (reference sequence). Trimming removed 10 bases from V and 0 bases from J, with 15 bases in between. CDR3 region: CATRNRDSNTGELFF. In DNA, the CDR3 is TGTGCCACCAGGAATAGGGACTCGAACACCGGGGAGCTGTTTTTT.

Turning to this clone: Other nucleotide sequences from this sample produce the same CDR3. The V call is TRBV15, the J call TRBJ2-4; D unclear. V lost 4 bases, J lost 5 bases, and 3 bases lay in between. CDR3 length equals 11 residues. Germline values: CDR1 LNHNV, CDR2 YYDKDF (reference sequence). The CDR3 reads CATSTENIQYF. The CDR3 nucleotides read TGTGCCACCAGCACCGAAAACATTCAGTACTTC.

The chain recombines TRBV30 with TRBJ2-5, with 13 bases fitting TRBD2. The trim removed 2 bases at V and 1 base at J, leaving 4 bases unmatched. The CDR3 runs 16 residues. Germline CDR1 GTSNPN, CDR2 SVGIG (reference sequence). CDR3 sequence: CAWSTGTSGAQETQYF. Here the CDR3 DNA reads TGTGCCTGGAGTACGGGGACTAGCGGGGCCCAAGAGACCCAGTACTTC.